The 19 T cell receptor beta chains listed next were all sequenced from one sample in a study of cytomegalovirus exposure and HLA in healthy donors. This table comes from immunoSEQ multiplex PCR, and its TCRdb copy is limited to in-frame clones, with some not included. The sample contains approximately 300,000 clones, about nine tenths of which appear only once. The specimen was PBMCs. The receptors stem from a woman in her thirties in good health and CMV-seropositive.

The chain recombines TRBV15 with TRBJ2-5, with D possibly being TRBD2 (5 bases). The CDR3 extends over 14 amino acids. CDR1 is LNHNV and CDR2 is YYDKDF in the germline V gene (reference sequence). Trimming took 8 bases from V and 0 from J, leaving 13 bases between them. Here the CDR3 DNA reads TGTGCCACCCTCTTGCCGGGGTACCAAGAGACCCAGTACTTC. Translation: CATLLPGYQETQYF.

The chain joins TRBV5-4 to TRBJ2-3; 8 nucleotides agree with TRBD2. The germline V gene encodes CDR1 SGHNT and CDR2 YYREEE (reference sequence). The ends lost 0 bases at V and 3 bases at J; junction bases unmatched: 3. This CDR3 spans 15 amino acids. CDR3: CASSLVAGQTDTQYF. CDR3 bases: TGTGCCAGCAGCTTGGTAGCGGGGCAGACAGATACGCAGTATTTT.

This clone has just a few counts. The rearrangement joins TRBV27 to TRBJ1-1; 7 bases line up with TRBD1. The germline V gene has CDR1 MNHEY and CDR2 SMNVEV (reference sequence). This CDR3 is 14 amino acids long. Germline trimming cut 4 bases from V and 2 bases from J; bases unmatched to any gene: 4. The CDR3 protein is CASSSRGHNTEAFF. The CDR3 region has the DNA TGTGCCAGCAGTTCAAGGGGGCACAACACTGAAGCTTTCTTT.

This clone was found once. The chain has TRBV28 and TRBJ2-1, with 10 bases fitting TRBD2. V trimming: 6 bases; J trimming: 4 bases; junction bases outside the gene matches: 6. Germline-derived CDR1 and CDR2 are MDHEN and SYDVKM. The CDR3 loop spans 15 amino acids. The CDR3 nucleotides read TGTGCCAGCAGCATAGCGGGAGGAGGATACAATGAGCAGTTCTTC. Residues: CASSIAGGGYNEQFF. The entire variable domain, with the rest obtained from reference TRBV28 and TRBJ2-1, is as follows: DVKVTQSSRYLVKRTGEKVFLECVQDMDHENMFWYRQDPGLGLRLIYFSYDVKMKEKGDIPEGYSVSREKKERFSLILESASTNQTSMYLCASSIAGGGYNEQFFGPGTRLTVL.

In DNA, the CDR3 is TGTGCCAGCAGCCACCGGGACAGAAACACTGAAGCTTTCTTT. Its translation is CASSHRDRNTEAFF. This chain connects TRBV6-5 to TRBJ1-1; TRBD1 aligns across 7 bases. The V and J ends lost 6 bases and 2 bases, in that order; junction bases with no gene match: 6. Looked up from germline, CDR1 is MNHEY and CDR2 is SVGAGI. The CDR3 totals 14 residues.

This chain uses TRBV9 with TRBJ2-7; 7 bases are shared with TRBD2. The V gene's germline CDR1 is SGDLS and CDR2 YYNGEE. The CDR3 is made up of 15 amino acids. V lost 0 bases to trimming and J lost 0 bases; unmatched junction nucleotides: 3. The CDR3 DNA is TGTGCCAGCAGCGTAGCGTCTAGCGGCTCCTACGAGCAGTACTTC. Encoded protein: CASSVASSGSYEQYF.

V usage is TRBV9 and J usage is TRBJ2-3; D possibly corresponds to TRBD2 (6 bases). V lost 4 bases to trimming and J lost 4 bases, with 16 bases between them. CDR1 is SGDLS and CDR2 is YYNGEE in the germline V gene. This CDR3 contains 15 residues. The CDR3 region has the DNA TGTGCCAGCAGCTCGGGACTGGCGACTGCAGATACGCAGTATTTT. This encodes CASSSGLATADTQYF.

The V gene is TRBV7-6, the J gene TRBJ2-7, with no clear D. The ends were cut back, 5 bases at V and 3 bases at J, with 8 bases in the middle. The CDR3 has 12 amino acids. Germline V lookup: CDR1 SGHVS, CDR2 FNYEAQ. Here the CDR3 DNA reads TGTGCCAGCAGCACTGACGGCTACGAGCAGTACTTC. Protein product: CASSTDGYEQYF.

The V call is TRBV25-1, the J call TRBJ2-3, with a weak D call TRBD2 (6 bases). The V end was cut by 6 bases, the J end by 1 base, with 8 bases between. The germline V gene has CDR1 MGHDK and CDR2 SYGVNS. The CDR3 is 13 residues long. The CDR3 loop is CASRPGGTDTQYF. CDR3 nucleotides: TGTGCCAGCAGACCGGGAGGCACAGATACGCAGTATTTT. Based on the CDR3 plus reference TRBV25-1 and TRBJ2-3, the full variable domain is EADIYQTPRYLVIGTGKKITLECSQTMGHDKMYWYQQDPGMELHLIHYSYGVNSTEKGDLSSESTVSRIRTEHFPLTLESARPSHTSQYLCASRPGGTDTQYFGPGTRLTVL.

The chain is built from TRBV28 and TRBJ2-7; 10 bases match TRBD1. This CDR3 has 14 amino acids. The J segment lost 4 bases and the V segment lost 2 bases, leaving 2 bases of the junction unmatched. The germline V gene has CDR1 MDHEN and CDR2 SYDVKM. The CDR3 sequence is CASSLRDRGYEQYF. The CDR3 nucleotides read TGTGCCAGCAGTTTAAGGGACAGGGGTTACGAGCAGTACTTC. The whole variable domain, filled in from reference TRBV28 and TRBJ2-7, reads DVKVTQSSRYLVKRTGEKVFLECVQDMDHENMFWYRQDPGLGLRLIYFSYDVKMKEKGDIPEGYSVSREKKERFSLILESASTNQTSMYLCASSLRDRGYEQYFGPGTRLTVT.

This rearrangement joins TRBV5-6 to TRBJ2-7, with D uncertain. Germline assignment: CDR1 SGHDT and CDR2 YYEEEE. The V end lost 0 bases, the J end lost 3 bases, and 7 bases lay between the germline ends. This CDR3 has 13 amino acids. CDR3 region: CASSLADGYEQYF. CDR3 nucleotide sequence: TGTGCCAGCAGCTTGGCGGACGGCTACGAGCAGTACTTC. The whole variable domain, remainder taken from reference TRBV5-6 and TRBJ2-7, is DAGVTQSPTHLIKTRGQQVTLRCSPKSGHDTVSWYQQALGQGPQFIFQYYEEEERQRGNFPDRFSGHQFPNYSSELNVNALLLGDSALYLCASSLADGYEQYFGPGTRLTVT.

The chain recombines TRBV18 with TRBJ2-7; no clear D. Germline values: CDR1 KGHSH, CDR2 LQKENI. The CDR3 length is 13 residues. V was trimmed by 2 bases and J by 3 bases, leaving 8 bases between them. The CDR3 sequence is CASSPEAFYEQYF. The CDR3 bases are TGTGCCAGCTCACCAGAGGCGTTCTACGAGCAGTACTTC.

V usage is TRBV30 and J usage is TRBJ1-2; D uncertain. The V gene lost 1 base and the J gene lost 4 bases, with 16 bases spanning the gap. The CDR3 has 15 amino acids. Germline CDR1 is GTSNPN and CDR2 is SVGIG (reference sequence). DNA of the CDR3: TGTGCCTGGAGTGGGGCCGAACGGGAGGGCTATGGCTACACCTTC. Its translation is CAWSGAEREGYGYTF.

The chain is built from TRBV19 and TRBJ2-7; 12 bases agree with TRBD1. The V gene's germline CDR1 is LNHDA and CDR2 SQIVND (reference sequence). CDR3 size: 14 residues. Losses at the gene ends were 9 bases for V and 2 bases for J; bases not matched to a gene: 5. The CDR3 here is CARMGDRGPYEQYF. The CDR3 DNA is TGTGCCAGAATGGGGGACAGGGGGCCCTACGAGCAGTACTTC.

The chain uses TRBV6-4 and TRBJ2-3; the match to TRBD2 covers 12 bases. The CDR3 has 16 amino acids. CDR1 and CDR2 (germline): MRHNA, SNTAGT. The V gene end was trimmed by 4 bases and the J gene end by 2 bases; junction bases not matched to a gene: 4. The CDR3 DNA reads as TGTGCCAGCAGTGTACTAGCGGGGGGAACCACAGATACGCAGTATTTT. Translated: CASSVLAGGTTDTQYF.

The CDR3 reads CASSGTSTSPYEQYF. CDR3 bases: TGTGCCAGCAGCGGAACTAGCACATCCCCCTACGAGCAGTACTTC. The chain joins TRBV6-6 to TRBJ2-7; possible D gene TRBD2, 6 bases. Germline V CDR1 and CDR2: MNHNY, SVGAGI (reference sequence). The CDR3 has 15 amino acids. Deletions cut 6 bases from V and 2 bases from J, with 17 bases between.

This clone was recorded a few times. J is TRBJ1-3 and V is TRBV19, with a possible D match to TRBD1 (5 bases). Germline-derived CDR1 and CDR2 are LNHDA and SQIVND (reference sequence). The CDR3 covers 14 residues. Trimming took 8 bases from V and 4 from J, leaving 15 bases between them. CDR3 nucleotides: TGTGCCAGTTATGCGCAGGGCGCGGGAAACACCATATATTTT. This codes for CASYAQGAGNTIYF.

The chain couples TRBV19 to TRBJ1-6; the D is unclear. The germline V gene has CDR1 LNHDA and CDR2 SQIVND (reference sequence). The CDR3 length is 12 residues. CDR3 sequence reads: CAASSYNSPLHF. CDR3 nucleotides: TGTGCAGCGAGCTCCTATAATTCACCCCTCCACTTT.

This clone was counted a few times. The J gene is TRBJ2-7, the V gene TRBV28; 7 positions match TRBD1. This CDR3 spans 15 amino acids. With 3 bases clipped from V and 11 bases from J, the junction kept 16 bases outside the gene matches. Germline values: CDR1 MDHEN, CDR2 SYDVKM. The CDR3 loop reads CASSFSGQVLRGKYF. In DNA form, the CDR3 reads TGTGCCAGCAGTTTCTCTGGACAGGTCTTACGAGGGAAGTACTTC.